This T cell receptor beta chain was identified during a study of beta chain features in type 1 diabetes. Every bit of the isolated RNA underwent reverse transcription, so sequencing read expressed TCRB transcripts. Libraries were prepared by immunoSEQ multiplex PCR; TCRdb keeps only in-frame clonotypes and omits some of them. The table records hundreds of thousands of clones, roughly 13% of them present only once. This clone was counted between two and nine times. V was shortened by 2 bases and J by 6 bases, with 9 bases between the two germline ends. The CDR3 has 13 amino acids. Germline loops: CDR1 SGHTA, CDR2 FQGNSA.

The sequenced material came from naive CD4+ T cells from blood. This clonotype was obtained from a young man in good health. The genes are TRBV7-2 and TRBJ2-3; D not certain. The CDR3 sequence is CASSLSVLDTQYF. Here the CDR3 DNA reads TGTGCCAGCAGCTTATCGGTTCTGGATACGCAGTATTTT.